This T cell receptor (beta chain) was recorded in a study of blood T cell repertoires in COVID-19. Study details: Both acute and convalescent COVID-19 samples were obtained from the United States, Italy and Spain.

Original analysis: Amplification with reference gene primers provided the estimates of nucleated cell counts. Data came from immunoSEQ multiplex PCR; TCRdb stores just in-frame clones and leaves some out. V and J calls and clone size come straight from that table; D and trimming were deduced from the DNA. The table records fewer than 90,000 clones, roughly 96% of them present only once. From germline, CDR1 is SGHTA and CDR2 FQGNSA. Trimming cost V 5 bases and J 3 bases, with 8 bases left between them. The CDR3 sequence is 12 residues long. The sample comprised peripheral blood. The receptor comes from a human donor with active COVID-19. The donor label of this sample is uncertain. The V call is TRBV7-2, the J call TRBJ2-7; a possible D gene is TRBD1 (6 bases). The chain's CDR3 is CASSRDNYEQYF. The CDR3 region has the DNA TGTGCCAGCAGCCGGGACAACTACGAGCAGTACTTC.